These 21 T cell receptor beta chains share one sample of origin, sequenced in a study of identical twins. TCRdb ran MiXCR on the 5' RACE reads and lists one entry per CDR3 protein. This table holds approximately 700,000 distinct CDR3 sequences, 15% to 20% found once. These data are also associated with another study on T cells expressing NK-cell markers.

The specimen sequenced was PBMCs. These receptors came from a woman younger than 30 in good health.

There are a few counts of this clonotype. This chain links TRBV12-3 or TRBV12-4 with TRBJ2-4, with 11 bases matching TRBD2. The CDR3 contains 15 residues. V lost 5 bases, J lost 8 bases, and 8 bases stayed unmatched. CDR3 sequence reads: CASSPGTSGGDIQYF. CDR3 nucleotide sequence: TGTGCCAGCAGTCCCGGGACTAGCGGCGGGGACATTCAGTACTTC.

The chain recombines TRBV19 with TRBJ2-1; 11 bases are shared with TRBD2. CDR3 size: 15 residues. The germline CDR1 and CDR2 sequences are LNHDA and SQIVND (reference sequence). V lost 6 bases, J lost 2 bases, and 3 bases stayed unmatched. The CDR3 DNA is TGTGCCAGTAGGGGGACTAGCGGTCCCTACAATGAGCAGTTCTTC. Translating it yields CASRGTSGPYNEQFF.

The table lists this clonotype with a few counts. DNA of the CDR3: TGTGCCAGCAGCTCCTCCGGGGGGACTCTGATGGTCCCGTTCTTC. Protein: CASSSSGGTLMVPFF. The chain is built from TRBV7-2 and TRBJ2-1; TRBD2 aligns across 7 bases. The germline V gene encodes CDR1 SGHTA and CDR2 FQGNSA. The CDR3 loop spans 15 amino acids. Trimming took 4 bases from V and 15 from J; bases not matched to a gene: 18.

The genes are TRBV20-1 and TRBJ2-5; D is ambiguous. Trimming removed 4 bases at V and 4 bases at J, with 10 bases between. CDR1 DFQATT and CDR2 SNEGSKA come from the germline V gene (reference sequence). The CDR3 spans 12 residues. Written as DNA, the CDR3 is TGCAGTGCTATGGCCAAGGCAGAGACCCAGTACTTC. Its translation is CSAMAKAETQYF.

The chain employs TRBV20-1 and TRBJ2-1; possibly TRBD2 for D (7 bases). Per germline, CDR1 DFQATT and CDR2 SNEGSKA (reference sequence). The CDR3 runs to 10 residues. The CDR3 bases are TGCAGCGGGGGGCGAAATGAGCAGTTCTTC. The encoded protein is CSGGRNEQFF.

Many counts were recorded for this clonotype. This rearrangement joins TRBV20-1 to TRBJ2-3; D remains unclear. V was trimmed by 2 bases and J by 0 bases, leaving 6 bases between them. This CDR3 spans 13 amino acids. Germline lookup yields CDR1 DFQATT and CDR2 SNEGSKA (reference sequence). The CDR3 is CSARPTSTDTQYF. The CDR3 DNA reads as TGCAGTGCTAGACCGACTAGCACAGATACGCAGTATTTT.

The rearrangement links TRBV7-8 to TRBJ1-6; TRBD1 agrees at 8 bases. With V trimmed by 7 bases and J by 6 bases, 8 bases remained unmatched. Germline lookup yields CDR1 SGHVS and CDR2 FQNEAQ. The CDR3 contains 15 residues. CDR3 amino acids: CASTPVDRGNSPLHF. Here the CDR3 DNA reads TGTGCCAGCACCCCCGTTGACAGGGGTAATTCACCCCTCCACTTT.

There are a few counts of this clonotype. The rearrangement joins TRBV20-1 to TRBJ2-1; 13 nucleotides agree with TRBD2. This CDR3 region has 16 residues. Losses at the gene ends were 6 bases for V and 8 bases for J; bases not matched to a gene: 13. Germline V CDR1 and CDR2: DFQATT, SNEGSKA (reference sequence). The CDR3 is CSALPRTSGGYDEQFF. The CDR3 DNA follows: TGCAGTGCCCTGCCAAGGACTAGCGGGGGTTACGATGAGCAGTTCTTC.

The chain is built from TRBV29-1 and TRBJ2-3; 7 bases align to TRBD2. V was clipped by 7 bases and J by 5 bases; unmatched bases: 15. The CDR3 runs to 15 residues. Germline CDR1 is SQVTM and CDR2 is ANQGSEA. CDR3: CSAMGLAAWGDTQYF. The CDR3 DNA is TGCAGCGCCATGGGGCTAGCGGCCTGGGGAGATACGCAGTATTTT.

This clonotype was observed a handful of times. Given a much more abundant clone one base away, this may be a read error. The chain is built from TRBV2 and TRBJ2-7; maybe TRBD1 (5 bases). V was clipped by 4 bases and J by 6 bases, with 7 bases between them. From germline, CDR1 is SNHLY and CDR2 FYNNEI. The CDR3 has 11 residues. In nucleotides, the CDR3 is TGTGCCAGCAGTGGGGGCTCCGAGCAGTACTTC. It translates to CASSGGSEQYF.

This clonotype was seen a single time. In nucleotides, the CDR3 is TGTGCCAGCAGTGAATCTCGGTACCGAGAGACCCAGTACTTC. It codes for CASSESRYRETQYF. This rearrangement joins TRBV25-1 to TRBJ2-5; no definite D call. Trimming shortened V by 1 base and J by 4 bases, and 10 bases separated the two germline ends. Germline V gene sequence: CDR1 MGHDK, CDR2 SYGVNS. This CDR3 is 14 amino acids long.

The chain is built from TRBV7-2 and TRBJ1-5, with D unresolved. There are 12 residues in the CDR3. Trimming took 3 bases from V and 5 from J, leaving 5 bases between them. CDR1 SGHTA and CDR2 FQGNSA come from the germline V gene. CDR3 protein: CASSFFHQPQHF. The CDR3, as DNA: TGTGCCAGCAGCTTTTTCCATCAGCCCCAGCATTTT.

This chain connects TRBV12-3 or TRBV12-4 to TRBJ1-6; possible D gene TRBD1, 5 bases. This CDR3 spans 15 amino acids. V was shortened by 5 bases and J by 9 bases, with 17 bases between the two germline ends. The CDR3 here is CASSLMAGTGSPLHF. The CDR3 nucleotides are TGTGCCAGCAGTCTAATGGCGGGGACGGGTTCACCCCTCCACTTT.

The chain employs TRBV2 and TRBJ2-1, with 9 positions matching TRBD2. The trim removed 4 bases at V and 0 bases at J, leaving 10 bases unmatched. Germline V gene data show CDR1 as SNHLY and CDR2 as FYNNEI. The CDR3 is made up of 18 amino acids. The CDR3 DNA sequence: TGTGCCAGCAGTGTAGCCAGCGGGGGGCTATACTCCTACAATGAGCAGTTCTTC. It encodes CASSVASGGLYSYNEQFF.

This clonotype has more than one count but fewer than ten. The V call is TRBV2, the J call TRBJ2-1; TRBD2 aligns across 8 bases. This CDR3 spans 16 amino acids. The germline gives CDR1 SNHLY, CDR2 FYNNEI. Trimming at V came to 8 bases and at J to 0 bases, leaving 9 bases not matched to a gene. CDR3 region: CASEKGLGDSYNEQFF. In nucleotides, the CDR3 is TGTGCCAGCGAAAAGGGACTAGGGGACTCCTACAATGAGCAGTTCTTC.

The chain carries TRBV5-1 and TRBJ1-1; 7 nucleotides align to TRBD1. Germline V gives CDR1 SGHRS, CDR2 YFSETQ. CDR3 size: 16 residues. Germline trimming cut 0 bases from V and 3 bases from J; bases unmatched to any gene: 8. Written as DNA, the CDR3 is TGCGCCAGCAGCTTGGAGGGGACAGTGGGATACACTGAAGCTTTCTTT. Translation gives CASSLEGTVGYTEAFF.

The chain couples TRBV12-3 or TRBV12-4 to TRBJ1-4; D not certain. The CDR3 loop spans 12 amino acids. The V end was cut by 6 bases, the J end by 10 bases, with 12 bases between. CDR3 residues: CASRLRGAKLFF. The DNA for the CDR3 is TGTGCCAGCAGGCTTCGGGGTGCAAAACTGTTTTTT.

J is TRBJ2-1 and V is TRBV12-3 or TRBV12-4, with 12 bases lining up with TRBD2. CDR3 length: 17 residues. V lost 7 bases and J lost 3; bases outside the gene matches: 10. The CDR3 is CASTIVSSGRGYNEQFF. Written as DNA, the CDR3 is TGTGCCAGCACAATCGTGTCTAGCGGGAGGGGCTACAATGAGCAGTTCTTC.

The sample holds many counts of this clonotype. The chain joins TRBV5-1 to TRBJ2-5; TRBD1 is a possible D gene (5 bases). The V end was cut by 0 bases, the J end by 4 bases, with 13 bases between. The CDR3 contains 15 residues. Germline V gene sequence: CDR1 SGHRS, CDR2 YFSETQ. CDR3 in amino acids: CASSLGQPIRETQYF. The CDR3 DNA is TGCGCCAGCAGCTTGGGACAGCCGATCCGAGAGACCCAGTACTTC.

This clonotype occurred many times. The chain links TRBV20-1 to TRBJ2-3; D gene unclear. There are 12 residues in the CDR3. Germline CDR1 DFQATT, CDR2 SNEGSKA (reference sequence). V lost 7 bases and J lost 2, with 10 bases in between. CDR3 nucleotides: TGCAGTGGACCGGACCACACAGATACGCAGTATTTT. Its translation: CSGPDHTDTQYF.

The table lists this clonotype with a few counts. V gene TRBV7-9 combines with J gene TRBJ2-7, with a tentative D call TRBD2 (6 bases). Germline CDR1 and CDR2: SEHNR and FQNEAQ (reference sequence). The CDR3 is 14 residues long. V was cut by 2 bases and J by 5 bases, with 13 bases left in between. The CDR3 bases are TGTGCCAGCAGCTTACAGACTAGTCACAACGAGCAGTACTTC. The encoded protein is CASSLQTSHNEQYF.